Below are 32 T cell receptor beta chains sequenced from a single sample in a study of shared clonotypes between healthy human individuals. Method: immunoSEQ multiplex PCR; TCRdb's copy keeps in-frame clones and lacks some. This sample has 900,000 to 1,200,000 clones, with around 82% found just once. The sequenced material came from memory CD4+ T cells from PBMCs. As to subset: CD45RA-negative fraction. These receptor sequences come from a man younger than 35 in good health. Some clones in this sample may be carry-over from other donors' samples.

This sequence joins TRBV7-8 and TRBJ1-5, with TRBD1 matching over 7 bases. This CDR3 has 18 amino acids. V lost 6 bases and J lost 0; bases outside the gene matches: 14. Germline loops: CDR1 SGHVS, CDR2 FQNEAQ. The CDR3 here is CASRERGGLAYSNQPQHF. As DNA, the CDR3 is TGTGCCAGCAGGGAGAGAGGGGGCTTGGCCTATAGCAATCAGCCCCAGCATTTT.

This chain connects TRBV25-1 to TRBJ2-1, with TRBD1 identical over 7 bases. The CDR3 runs to 15 residues. V shed 1 base and J 2 bases; nucleotides not matched to a gene: 2. Germline assignment: CDR1 MGHDK and CDR2 SYGVNS. CDR3 residues: CASSESTGAYNEQFF. The CDR3 nucleotides are TGTGCCAGCAGTGAATCAACAGGGGCCTACAATGAGCAGTTCTTC.

A note on this clone: The sample carries other DNA sequences with the same CDR3. The chain links TRBV18 to TRBJ2-7; 7 bases line up with TRBD1. V lost 3 bases and J lost 0; bases outside the gene matches: 5. The germline CDR1 and CDR2 sequences are KGHSH and LQKENI. The CDR3 is 15 residues long. The CDR3 nucleotides are TGTGCCAGCTCACCTAGAGACAGGGTCTCCTACGAGCAGTACTTC. It specifies CASSPRDRVSYEQYF.

The V call is TRBV5-1, the J call TRBJ2-7; 7 bases match TRBD1. This CDR3 contains 15 residues. The V gene end was trimmed by 4 bases and the J gene end by 2 bases; junction bases not matched to a gene: 9. Germline V gene sequence: CDR1 SGHRS, CDR2 YFSETQ. CDR3 nucleotides: TGCGCCAGCAGCCCGGTGCGGCAGGGGGCCTACGAGCAGTACTTC. Amino acids: CASSPVRQGAYEQYF. The full variable domain, its missing parts supplied by reference TRBV5-1 and TRBJ2-7, is KAGVTQTPRYLIKTRGQQVTLSCSPISGHRSVSWYQQTPGQGLQFLFEYFSETQRNKGNFPGRFSGRQFSNSRSEMNVSTLELGDSALYLCASSPVRQGAYEQYFGPGTRLTVT.

The chain employs TRBV2 and TRBJ1-2; no clear D gene. CDR3 size: 13 residues. The germline V gene has CDR1 SNHLY and CDR2 FYNNEI. Trimming took off 5 bases at V and 3 bases at J, with 10 bases between the two ends. The DNA of the CDR3 is TGTGCCAGCAGTCTATCCCCCCACTATGGCTACACCTTC. Amino acid sequence: CASSLSPHYGYTF.

The chain links TRBV5-4 to TRBJ1-4, with TRBD1 matching 7 bases. This CDR3 has 15 residues. Germline trimming cut 4 bases from V and 4 bases from J; bases unmatched to any gene: 7. Germline loops: CDR1 SGHNT, CDR2 YYREEE (reference sequence). The CDR3 sequence: CASSIRQGSNEKLFF. The CDR3 nucleotides read TGTGCCAGCAGCATCAGACAGGGTAGTAATGAAAAACTGTTTTTT.

With regard to this clone: Additional DNA sequences in this sample encode the identical CDR3. This sequence joins TRBV6-6 and TRBJ2-7; D remains unclear. The CDR3 spans 14 residues. CDR1 and CDR2 from the germline V gene are MNHNY and SVGAGI (reference sequence). V lost 0 bases to trimming and J lost 3 bases, with 9 bases between them. The DNA of the CDR3 is TGTGCCAGCAGTTACTCGAAAGGTGGCTACGAGCAGTACTTC. Its protein is CASSYSKGGYEQYF.

This clone has more than one count but fewer than ten. This sample also contains other DNA sequences that code for the same CDR3. The chain combines TRBV6-6 with TRBJ2-7; the match to TRBD2 covers 9 bases. The germline CDR1 and CDR2 sequences are MNHNY and SVGAGI (reference sequence). V lost 2 bases, J lost 1 base, and 3 bases stayed unmatched. This CDR3 has 15 amino acids. In DNA, the CDR3 is TGTGCCAGCAGTTACGGCGGGAGGGGGTCCTACGAGCAGTACTTC. Translating it yields CASSYGGRGSYEQYF.

Notes on this clone: One base separates it from a far larger clone, so it is likely a read error. This rearrangement joins TRBV7-9 to TRBJ2-1; 9 bases align to TRBD2. Germline assignment: CDR1 SEHNR and CDR2 FQNEAQ (reference sequence). The CDR3 extends over 13 amino acids. V gave up 4 bases and J gave up 6 bases; unmatched junction bases: 1. The CDR3 DNA sequence: TGTGCCAGCAGCTCGGGACTAGCCAATGAGCAGTTCTTC. This codes for CASSSGLANEQFF.

This clone was observed a single time. The rearrangement uses TRBV2 and TRBJ2-2; D not resolved. V lost 5 bases and J 3 bases, leaving 7 bases between the germline ends. Germline V gives CDR1 SNHLY, CDR2 FYNNEI. The CDR3 has 13 residues. CDR3 region: CASSFLHTGELFF. The CDR3 region has the DNA TGTGCCAGCAGTTTTCTGCACACCGGGGAGCTGTTTTTT.

A word on this clone: Other DNA variants within this sample encode the same CDR3. V is TRBV5-1 and J is TRBJ2-3; either TRBD1 or TRBD2 may supply D (5 bases each). The V gene's germline CDR1 is SGHRS and CDR2 YFSETQ. The V end was cut by 1 base, the J end by 2 bases, with 8 bases between. This CDR3 comprises 14 residues. DNA of the CDR3: TGCGCCAGCAGCTTGCGAGGGACCACAGATACGCAGTATTTT. Its translation: CASSLRGTTDTQYF.

The V call is TRBV5-1, the J call TRBJ2-2, with 9 bases fitting TRBD1. The CDR3 is 16 amino acids. Germline loops: CDR1 SGHRS, CDR2 YFSETQ. Trimming at V came to 4 bases and at J to 5 bases, leaving 9 bases not matched to a gene. Here the CDR3 DNA reads TGCGCCAGCAGCCCCCGGGACAGGGTGGGGACCGGGGAGCTGTTTTTT. Its protein product is CASSPRDRVGTGELFF. The full variable domain, in which reference TRBV5-1 and TRBJ2-2 provide the parts outside the CDR3, is KAGVTQTPRYLIKTRGQQVTLSCSPISGHRSVSWYQQTPGQGLQFLFEYFSETQRNKGNFPGRFSGRQFSNSRSEMNVSTLELGDSALYLCASSPRDRVGTGELFFGEGSRLTVL.

This chain uses TRBV11-2 with TRBJ2-7, with 8 positions matching TRBD1. This CDR3 contains 14 residues. J gave up 0 bases and V 5 bases, and 3 bases lay outside the gene matches. Germline CDR1 SGHAT, CDR2 FQNNGV. The CDR3: CASSVDRDSYEQYF. CDR3 bases: TGTGCCAGCAGCGTGGACAGGGACTCCTACGAGCAGTACTTC.

This chain connects TRBV5-4 to TRBJ2-1; TRBD1 matches 11 bases. Trimming at V came to 4 bases and at J to 9 bases, leaving 6 bases not matched to a gene. CDR1 and CDR2 from the germline V gene are SGHNT and YYREEE (reference sequence). The CDR3 spans 14 residues. This chain's CDR3 is CASSTDRGRIEQFF. Here the CDR3 DNA reads TGTGCCAGCAGCACGGACAGGGGGCGCATTGAGCAGTTCTTC.

In its sample, this clone was seen many times. This sequence joins TRBV11-2 and TRBJ1-4; TRBD1 is a possible D gene (5 bases). V lost 6 bases to trimming and J lost 5 bases, with 13 bases between them. CDR1 SGHAT and CDR2 FQNNGV come from the germline V gene. CDR3 length equals 14 residues. The CDR3 sequence is CASRPGWGNEKLFF. As DNA, the CDR3 is TGTGCCAGCAGACCAGGGTGGGGGAATGAAAAACTGTTTTTT.

The CDR3 DNA reads TGTGCCAGCAGCTTAGGGACAGGGGATGGGACGCAGTATTTT. The encoded protein is CASSLGTGDGTQYF. The chain combines TRBV11-3 with TRBJ2-3, with 9 nucleotides matching TRBD1. V trimming: 1 base; J trimming: 9 bases; junction bases outside the gene matches: 5. This CDR3 comprises 14 residues. Germline values: CDR1 SGHNT, CDR2 YENEEA.

The DNA of the CDR3 is TGTGCCTGGAGTGGGGAGGGACTAGCGCAATACAATGAGCAGTTCTTC. It encodes CAWSGEGLAQYNEQFF. The V call is TRBV30, the J call TRBJ2-1; 10 bases map to TRBD2. The germline gives CDR1 GTSNPN, CDR2 SVGIG (reference sequence). This CDR3 comprises 16 residues. J was trimmed by 4 bases and V by 1 base; bases with no gene match: 7.

This chain uses TRBV9 with TRBJ1-2, with 7 bases that match TRBD1. The CDR3 is 16 residues long. Looked up from germline, CDR1 is SGDLS and CDR2 is YYNGEE. After removal of 4 bases from V and 0 bases from J, the junction contained 9 bases not matched to a gene. The DNA of the CDR3 is TGTGCCAGCAGCCCACAGACAGGGTTCACTAACTATGGCTACACCTTC. Translated: CASSPQTGFTNYGYTF.

The V and J genes are TRBV2 and TRBJ1-5; D uncertain. Germline CDR1 is SNHLY and CDR2 is FYNNEI. This CDR3 comprises 15 residues. V lost 4 bases and J lost 0, with 10 bases in between. As DNA, the CDR3 is TGTGCCAGCAGTGTCGGGGAATCTAGCAATCAGCCCCAGCATTTT. Translation: CASSVGESSNQPQHF.

The chain is built from TRBV9 and TRBJ2-3, with a possible D match to TRBD1 (5 bases). From germline, CDR1 is SGDLS and CDR2 YYNGEE. Trimming left V 5 bases short and J 2 bases short, with 12 bases between. The CDR3 runs to 14 residues. The CDR3 loop reads CASRAGSATDTQYF. The CDR3 DNA reads as TGTGCCAGCAGAGCAGGGTCAGCCACAGATACGCAGTATTTT.

This clone was seen a handful of times. The rearrangement links TRBV2 to TRBJ1-5, with D hard to call. The germline CDR1 and CDR2 sequences are SNHLY and FYNNEI. Trimming shortened V by 4 bases and J by 5 bases, and 9 bases separated the two germline ends. The CDR3 consists of 13 residues. CDR3 DNA: TGTGCCAGCAGTGTGCAGCTCCATCAGCCCCAGCATTTT. As protein: CASSVQLHQPQHF.

The chain carries TRBV5-1 and TRBJ2-1, with a possible D match to TRBD2 (5 bases). Germline V CDR1 and CDR2: SGHRS, YFSETQ. Trimming stripped 4 bases from V and 2 bases from J, with 10 bases between. This CDR3 region has 14 residues. CDR3 loop: CASSLDYPYNEQFF. The CDR3, as DNA: TGCGCCAGCAGCCTAGACTATCCCTACAATGAGCAGTTCTTC.

The V gene is TRBV28, the J gene TRBJ2-1; D possibly corresponds to TRBD1 (5 bases). Trimming took 2 bases from V and 0 from J, leaving 11 bases between them. The CDR3 contains 16 residues. Germline V gene sequence: CDR1 MDHEN, CDR2 SYDVKM. This CDR3 reads CASSLKGDSSYNEQFF. The CDR3 DNA is TGTGCCAGCAGTTTAAAGGGCGACAGCTCCTACAATGAGCAGTTCTTC. Using reference TRBV28 and TRBJ2-1 for the parts outside the CDR3, the full variable domain is DVKVTQSSRYLVKRTGEKVFLECVQDMDHENMFWYRQDPGLGLRLIYFSYDVKMKEKGDIPEGYSVSREKKERFSLILESASTNQTSMYLCASSLKGDSSYNEQFFGPGTRLTVL.

This clone was observed a few times. A read error is possible here, since a much larger clone lies one base away. The identical CDR3 is also encoded by other nucleotide sequences in the sample. This rearrangement joins TRBV2 to TRBJ1-5, with D unclear. In germline, CDR1 is SNHLY, CDR2 FYNNEI. This CDR3 contains 13 residues. CDR3 coding DNA: TGCGCCAGCAGCCCCCCCGGAGGGCAGCCCCAGCATTTT. This encodes CASSPPGGQPQHF.

This clone showed up just once. The sample contains more than one DNA sequence encoding this CDR3. The chain joins TRBV6-6 to TRBJ2-2; no reliable D call. The CDR3 totals 12 residues. Germline V gene lookup returns CDR1 MNHNY and CDR2 SVGAGI (reference sequence). Between the trimmed V and J ends, which lost 5 bases and 0 bases, there was a span of 1 base. The CDR3 bases are TGTGCCAGCAGTACGAACACCGGGGAGCTGTTTTTT. This gives the protein CASSTNTGELFF.

The chain is built from TRBV2 and TRBJ2-3; 13 bases map to TRBD2. The V segment lost 6 bases and the J segment 1 base; nucleotides outside the gene matches: 1. The CDR3 contains 15 residues. CDR1 and CDR2 from the germline V gene are SNHLY and FYNNEI. The chain's CDR3 is CASRGTSGGTDTQYF. In DNA form, the CDR3 reads TGTGCCAGCAGAGGGACTAGCGGGGGCACAGATACGCAGTATTTT.

The genes are TRBV2 and TRBJ2-3; either TRBD1 or TRBD2 may supply D (5 bases each). CDR1 and CDR2 (germline): SNHLY, FYNNEI. The ends were cut back, 3 bases at V and 6 bases at J, with 13 bases in the middle. This CDR3 has 14 amino acids. The CDR3 nucleotides read TGTGCCAGCAGTGATCAGGGTCGAGGGGATACGCAGTATTTT. It translates to CASSDQGRGDTQYF.

The chain employs TRBV7-4 and TRBJ2-2; D not resolved. Germline V gene lookup returns CDR1 SGHVT and CDR2 SQSDAQ. CDR3 length: 15 amino acids. The V end was cut by 1 base, the J end by 0 bases, with 6 bases between. CDR3 nucleotide sequence: TGTGCCAGCAGCTTAGGGGCGACGAACACCGGGGAGCTGTTTTTT. Residues: CASSLGATNTGELFF.

The gene calls are TRBV5-1 and TRBJ1-1; D might be TRBD1 (5 bases). Germline assignment: CDR1 SGHRS and CDR2 YFSETQ. The CDR3 runs 15 residues. With 1 base removed from V and 1 base from J, the gap between germline ends came to 11 bases. CDR3 loop: CASSLLLGENTEAFF. The CDR3 region has the DNA TGCGCCAGCAGCTTGCTTCTAGGGGAGAACACTGAAGCTTTCTTT.

This clone was counted a single time. This chain links TRBV28 with TRBJ2-2, with D unresolved. V was cut by 2 bases and J by 9 bases, with 13 bases left in between. This CDR3 is built from 14 residues. Germline V CDR1 and CDR2: MDHEN, SYDVKM. The CDR3 sequence: CASSLESGVRELFF. CDR3 nucleotides: TGTGCCAGCAGTTTAGAGTCTGGGGTCCGGGAGCTGTTTTTT.

V gene TRBV6-5 combines with J gene TRBJ2-5, with 9 bases matching TRBD1. Germline CDR1 reads MNHEY; CDR2 reads SVGAGI. The CDR3 has 15 residues. Trimming removed 8 bases from V and 5 bases from J; junction bases left unmatched: 12. The CDR3 here is CASAPLGQGRETQYF. The CDR3 DNA follows: TGTGCCAGCGCGCCTCTTGGACAGGGGCGCGAGACCCAGTACTTC.

This rearrangement joins TRBV5-1 to TRBJ2-7, with D possibly being TRBD1 (5 bases). The V end was cut by 1 base, the J end by 6 bases, with 11 bases between. CDR3 length equals 13 residues. Germline V CDR1 and CDR2: SGHRS, YFSETQ. CDR3 sequence: CASSLQGFAEQYF. DNA of the CDR3: TGCGCCAGCAGCTTGCAGGGTTTCGCCGAGCAGTACTTC.